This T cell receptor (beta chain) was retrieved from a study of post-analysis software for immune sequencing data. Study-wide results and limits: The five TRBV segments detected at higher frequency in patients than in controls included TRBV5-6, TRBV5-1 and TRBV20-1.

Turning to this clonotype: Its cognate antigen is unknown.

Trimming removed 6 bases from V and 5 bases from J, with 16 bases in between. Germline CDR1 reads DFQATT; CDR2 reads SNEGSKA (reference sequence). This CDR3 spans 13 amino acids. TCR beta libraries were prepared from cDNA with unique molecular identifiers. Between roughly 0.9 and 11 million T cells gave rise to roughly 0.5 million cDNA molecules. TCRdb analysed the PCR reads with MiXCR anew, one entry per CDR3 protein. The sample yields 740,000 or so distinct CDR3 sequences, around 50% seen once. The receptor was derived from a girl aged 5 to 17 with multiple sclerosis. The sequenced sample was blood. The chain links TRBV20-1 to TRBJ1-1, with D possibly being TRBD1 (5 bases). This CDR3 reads CSALGLQETEAFF. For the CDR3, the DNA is TGCAGTGCCTTAGGCTTACAGGAGACTGAAGCTTTCTTT.